This TCR beta chain was sequenced for a study of CD8 T cells in ankylosing spondylitis. This clonotype was counted a few times. A single record per CDR3 protein comes from TCRdb applying MiXCR to the 5' RACE reads. The profile covers 300,000 to 350,000 distinct CDR3 sequences, with 11% appearing a single time and about 10% taken by the ten largest. V trimming: 4 bases; J trimming: 3 bases; junction bases outside the gene matches: 7. CDR3 length: 15 residues. Per germline, CDR1 SGHRS and CDR2 YFSETQ. The chain employs TRBV5-1 and TRBJ2-3; 8 bases match TRBD1. Sequencing input: blood, either unsorted or a sorted T cell fraction (not recorded which). The clonotype originates from a female donor with ankylosing spondylitis or in good health (not recorded which). For the CDR3, the DNA is TGCGCCAGCAGCCCCCGACAGGGGACAACAGATACGCAGTATTTT. It yields the protein CASSPRQGTTDTQYF.